Shown below are 2 T cell receptor beta chains from a single sample sequenced in a study of cytomegalovirus exposure and HLA in healthy donors. The primer mix had 60 Vbeta and 13 Jbeta primers. The method was immunoSEQ multiplex PCR; TCRdb's version includes in-frame clones alone and lacks a portion of them. The sample holds about 120,000 clones, 81% seen once. Source material: PBMCs. The receptor set was obtained from a woman aged 30 to 39 in good health and CMV-seronegative.

The rearrangement joins TRBV27 to TRBJ1-1, with 7 bases identical to TRBD1. Per germline, CDR1 MNHEY and CDR2 SMNVEV (reference sequence). This CDR3 is built from 14 residues. Germline trimming cut 2 bases from V and 4 bases from J; bases unmatched to any gene: 4. The CDR3 is CASSLNAGGTEAFF. For the CDR3, the DNA is TGTGCCAGCAGTTTAAACGCAGGGGGCACTGAAGCTTTCTTT.

DNA for the CDR3: TGTGCCAGCAGTACACCACTAGACAGGGAACGGGGCACTGAAGCTTTCTTT. It yields the protein CASSTPLDRERGTEAFF. The chain uses TRBV28 and TRBJ1-1; 7 bases map to TRBD1. Losses at the gene ends were 5 bases for V and 4 bases for J; bases not matched to a gene: 16. This CDR3 has 17 amino acids. The germline V gene encodes CDR1 MDHEN and CDR2 SYDVKM. Full variable domain (outside the CDR3, taken from reference TRBV28 and TRBJ1-1): DVKVTQSSRYLVKRTGEKVFLECVQDMDHENMFWYRQDPGLGLRLIYFSYDVKMKEKGDIPEGYSVSREKKERFSLILESASTNQTSMYLCASSTPLDRERGTEAFFGQGTRLTVV.